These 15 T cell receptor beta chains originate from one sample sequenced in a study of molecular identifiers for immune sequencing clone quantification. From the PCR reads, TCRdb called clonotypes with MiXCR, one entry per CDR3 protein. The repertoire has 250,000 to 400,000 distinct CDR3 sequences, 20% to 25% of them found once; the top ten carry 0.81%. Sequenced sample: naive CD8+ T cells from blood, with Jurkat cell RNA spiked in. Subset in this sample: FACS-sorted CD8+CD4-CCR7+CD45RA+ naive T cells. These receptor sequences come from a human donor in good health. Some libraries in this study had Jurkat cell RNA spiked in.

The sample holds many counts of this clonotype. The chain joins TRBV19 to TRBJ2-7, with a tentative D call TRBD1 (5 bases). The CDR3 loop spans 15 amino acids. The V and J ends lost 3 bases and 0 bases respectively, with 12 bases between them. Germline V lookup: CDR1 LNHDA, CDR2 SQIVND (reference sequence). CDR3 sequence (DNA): TGTGCCAGTAGTATGGGGCAGGGATTCTCCTACGAGCAGTACTTC. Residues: CASSMGQGFSYEQYF.

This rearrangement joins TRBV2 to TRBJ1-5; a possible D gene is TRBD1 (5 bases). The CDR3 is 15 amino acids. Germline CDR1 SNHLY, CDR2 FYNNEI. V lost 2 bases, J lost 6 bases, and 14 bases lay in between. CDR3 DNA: TGTGCCAGCAGTGAACGGGCAGGGATGGGTCAGCCCCAGCATTTT. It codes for CASSERAGMGQPQHF.

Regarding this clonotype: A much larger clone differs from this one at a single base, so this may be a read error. CDR3 DNA sequence: TGCAGTGCTAGAGATCTAGCGGTAGTCACAGATACGCAGTGTTTT. Protein: CSARDLAVVTDTQCF. The rearrangement joins TRBV20-1 to TRBJ2-3; TRBD2 matches 7 bases. From germline, CDR1 is DFQATT and CDR2 SNEGSKA (reference sequence). This CDR3 is built from 15 residues.

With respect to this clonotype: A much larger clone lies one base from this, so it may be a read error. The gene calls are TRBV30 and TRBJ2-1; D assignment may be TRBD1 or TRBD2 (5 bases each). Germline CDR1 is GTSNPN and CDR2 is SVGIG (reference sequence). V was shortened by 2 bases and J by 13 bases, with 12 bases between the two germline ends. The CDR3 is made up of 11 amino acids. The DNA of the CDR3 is TGTGCCTGGAGTCCGAGGGGCCTACAGTTCTTC. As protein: CAWSPRGLQFF. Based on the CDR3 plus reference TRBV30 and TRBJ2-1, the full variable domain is SQTIHQWPATLVQPVGSPLSLECTVEGTSNPNLYWYRQAAGRGLQLLFYSVGIGQISSEVPQNLSASRPQDRQFILSSKKLLLSDSGFYLCAWSPRGLQFFGPGTRLTVL.

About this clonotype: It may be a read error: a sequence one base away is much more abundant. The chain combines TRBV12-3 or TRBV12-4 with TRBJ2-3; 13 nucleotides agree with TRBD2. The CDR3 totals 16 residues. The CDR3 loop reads CASSFVLAGGPDMQYF. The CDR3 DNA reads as TGTGCCAGCAGTTTTGTACTAGCGGGGGGGCCAGATATGCAGTATTTT.

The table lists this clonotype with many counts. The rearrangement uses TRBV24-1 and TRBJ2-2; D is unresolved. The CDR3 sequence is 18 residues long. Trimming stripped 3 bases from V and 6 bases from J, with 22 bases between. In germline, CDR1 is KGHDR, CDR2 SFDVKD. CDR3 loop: CATSDGGPSRSHAGELFF. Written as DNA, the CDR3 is TGTGCCACCAGTGATGGCGGCCCTTCCCGATCGCACGCCGGGGAGCTGTTTTTT.

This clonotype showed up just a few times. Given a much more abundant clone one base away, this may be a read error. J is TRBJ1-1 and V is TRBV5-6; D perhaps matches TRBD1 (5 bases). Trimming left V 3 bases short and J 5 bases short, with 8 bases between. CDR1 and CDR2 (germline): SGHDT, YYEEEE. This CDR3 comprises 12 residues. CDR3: CASSWGETEAFF. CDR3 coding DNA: TGTGCCAGCAGCTGGGGGGAGACTGAAGCTTTCTTT.

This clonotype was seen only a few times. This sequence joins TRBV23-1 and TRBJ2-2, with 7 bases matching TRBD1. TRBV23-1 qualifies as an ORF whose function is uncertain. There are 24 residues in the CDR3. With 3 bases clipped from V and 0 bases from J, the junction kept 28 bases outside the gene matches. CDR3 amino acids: CASSHHVKLTGSAAPFANTGELFF. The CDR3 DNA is TGCGCCAGCAGTCACCACGTCAAACTGACAGGGAGTGCCGCCCCGTTCGCGAACACCGGGGAGCTGTTTTTT.

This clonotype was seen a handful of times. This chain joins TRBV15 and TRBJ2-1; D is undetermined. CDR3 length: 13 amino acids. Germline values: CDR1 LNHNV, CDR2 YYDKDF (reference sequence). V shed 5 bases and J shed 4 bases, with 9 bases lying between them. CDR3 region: CATSVTRYNEQFF. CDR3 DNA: TGTGCCACCAGCGTGACACGTTACAATGAGCAGTTCTTC.

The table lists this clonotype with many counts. The CDR3 region has the DNA TGTGCCAGCAGCTTAGGAAGCGGGGGGCTAGAGACCCAGTACTTC. Translated, it gives CASSLGSGGLETQYF. The rearrangement uses TRBV7-2 and TRBJ2-5, with TRBD2 matching over 9 bases. V lost 1 base and J lost 4; bases outside the gene matches: 4. This CDR3 contains 15 residues. Germline CDR1 reads SGHTA; CDR2 reads FQGNSA. Using reference TRBV7-2 and TRBJ2-5 for the parts outside the CDR3, the full variable domain is GAGVSQSPSNKVTEKGKDVELRCDPISGHTALYWYRQSLGQGLEFLIYFQGNSAPDKSGLPSDRFSAERTGGSVSTLTIQRTQQEDSAVYLCASSLGSGGLETQYFGPGTRLLVL.

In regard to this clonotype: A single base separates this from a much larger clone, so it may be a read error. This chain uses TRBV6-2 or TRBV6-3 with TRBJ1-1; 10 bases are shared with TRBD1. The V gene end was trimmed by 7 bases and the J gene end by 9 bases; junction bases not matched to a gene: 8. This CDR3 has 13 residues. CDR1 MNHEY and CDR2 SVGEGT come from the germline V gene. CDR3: CASKGQGLTKAFF. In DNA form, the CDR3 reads TGTGCCAGCAAGGGACAGGGGCTGACTAAAGCTTTCTTT.

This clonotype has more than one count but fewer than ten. CDR3 protein: CASSLQGQADEQFF. CDR3 coding DNA: TGTGCCAGCAGTTTACAGGGACAGGCGGATGAGCAGTTCTTC. The rearrangement joins TRBV27 to TRBJ2-1, with 8 bases lining up with TRBD1. Germline-derived CDR1 and CDR2 are MNHEY and SMNVEV (reference sequence). CDR3 length: 14 residues. V gave up 2 bases and J gave up 8 bases; unmatched junction bases: 5.

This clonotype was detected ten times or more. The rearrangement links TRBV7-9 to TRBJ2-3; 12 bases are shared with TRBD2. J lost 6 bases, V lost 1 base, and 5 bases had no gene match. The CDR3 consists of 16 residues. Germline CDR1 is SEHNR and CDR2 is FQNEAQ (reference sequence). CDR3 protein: CASSLGLAGGPDTQYF. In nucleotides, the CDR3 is TGTGCCAGCAGCTTAGGGCTAGCGGGAGGGCCGGATACGCAGTATTTT.

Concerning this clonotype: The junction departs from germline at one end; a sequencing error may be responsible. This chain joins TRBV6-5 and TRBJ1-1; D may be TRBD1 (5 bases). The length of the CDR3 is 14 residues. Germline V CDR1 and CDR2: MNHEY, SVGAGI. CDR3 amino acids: CASSYSWGNTEVFF. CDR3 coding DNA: TGTGCCAGCAGTTACTCTTGGGGCAACACTGAAGTTTTCTTT.

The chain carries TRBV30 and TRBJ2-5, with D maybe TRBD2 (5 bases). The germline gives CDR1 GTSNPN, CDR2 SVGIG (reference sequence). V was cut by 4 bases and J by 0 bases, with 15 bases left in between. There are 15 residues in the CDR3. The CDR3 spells CAWTGIAQYQETQYF. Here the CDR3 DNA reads TGTGCCTGGACGGGGATAGCTCAGTACCAAGAGACCCAGTACTTC.